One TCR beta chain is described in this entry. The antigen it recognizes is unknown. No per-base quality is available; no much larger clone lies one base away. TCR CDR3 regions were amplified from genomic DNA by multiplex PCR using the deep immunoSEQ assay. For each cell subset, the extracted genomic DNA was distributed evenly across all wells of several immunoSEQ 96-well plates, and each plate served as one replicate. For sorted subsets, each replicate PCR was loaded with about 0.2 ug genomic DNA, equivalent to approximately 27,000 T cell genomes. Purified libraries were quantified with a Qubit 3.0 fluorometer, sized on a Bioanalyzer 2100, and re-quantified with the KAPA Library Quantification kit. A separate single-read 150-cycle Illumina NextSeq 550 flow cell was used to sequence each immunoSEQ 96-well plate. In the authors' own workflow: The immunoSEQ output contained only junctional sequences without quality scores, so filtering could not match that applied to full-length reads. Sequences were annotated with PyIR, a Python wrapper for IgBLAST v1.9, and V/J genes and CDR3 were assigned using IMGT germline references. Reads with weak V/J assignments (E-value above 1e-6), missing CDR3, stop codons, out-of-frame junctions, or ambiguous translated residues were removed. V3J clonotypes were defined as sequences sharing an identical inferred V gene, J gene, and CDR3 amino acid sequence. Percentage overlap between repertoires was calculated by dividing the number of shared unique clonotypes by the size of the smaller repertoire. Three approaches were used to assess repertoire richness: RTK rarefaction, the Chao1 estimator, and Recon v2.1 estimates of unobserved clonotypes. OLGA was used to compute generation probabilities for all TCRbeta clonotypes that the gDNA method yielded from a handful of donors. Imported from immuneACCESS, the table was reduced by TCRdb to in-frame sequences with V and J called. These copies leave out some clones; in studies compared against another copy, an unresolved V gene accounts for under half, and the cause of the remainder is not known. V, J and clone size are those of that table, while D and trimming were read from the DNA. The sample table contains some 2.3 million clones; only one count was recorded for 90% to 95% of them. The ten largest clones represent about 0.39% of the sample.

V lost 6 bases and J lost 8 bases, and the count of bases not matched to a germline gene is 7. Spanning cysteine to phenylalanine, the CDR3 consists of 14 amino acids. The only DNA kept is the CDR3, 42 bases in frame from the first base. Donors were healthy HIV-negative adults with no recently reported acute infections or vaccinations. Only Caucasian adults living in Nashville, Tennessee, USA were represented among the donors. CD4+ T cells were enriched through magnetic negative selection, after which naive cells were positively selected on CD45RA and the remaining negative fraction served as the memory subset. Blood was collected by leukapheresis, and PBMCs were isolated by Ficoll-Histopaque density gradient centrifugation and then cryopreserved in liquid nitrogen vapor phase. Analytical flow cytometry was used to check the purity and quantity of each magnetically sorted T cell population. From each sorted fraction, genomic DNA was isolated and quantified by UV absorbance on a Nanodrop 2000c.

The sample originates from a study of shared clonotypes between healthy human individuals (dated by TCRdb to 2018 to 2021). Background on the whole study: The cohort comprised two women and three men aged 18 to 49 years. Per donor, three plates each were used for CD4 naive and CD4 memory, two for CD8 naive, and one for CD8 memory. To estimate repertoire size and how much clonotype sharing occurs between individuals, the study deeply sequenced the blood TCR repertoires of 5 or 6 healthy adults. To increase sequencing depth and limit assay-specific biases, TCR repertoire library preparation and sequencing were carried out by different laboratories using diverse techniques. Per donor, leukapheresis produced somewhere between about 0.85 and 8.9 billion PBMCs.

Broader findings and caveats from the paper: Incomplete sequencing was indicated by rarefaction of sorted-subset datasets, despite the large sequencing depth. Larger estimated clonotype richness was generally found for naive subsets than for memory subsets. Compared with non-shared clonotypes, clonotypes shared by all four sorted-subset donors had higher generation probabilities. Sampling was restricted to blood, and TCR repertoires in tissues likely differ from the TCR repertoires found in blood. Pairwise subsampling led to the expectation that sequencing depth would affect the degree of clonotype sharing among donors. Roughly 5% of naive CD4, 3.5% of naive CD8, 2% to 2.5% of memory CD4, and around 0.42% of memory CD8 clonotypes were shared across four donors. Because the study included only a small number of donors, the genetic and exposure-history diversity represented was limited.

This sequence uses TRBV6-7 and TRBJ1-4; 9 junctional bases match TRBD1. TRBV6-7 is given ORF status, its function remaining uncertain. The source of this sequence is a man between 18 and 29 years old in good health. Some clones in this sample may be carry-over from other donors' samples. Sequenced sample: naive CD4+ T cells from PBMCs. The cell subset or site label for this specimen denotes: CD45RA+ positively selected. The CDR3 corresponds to CASSRQGVGEKLFF. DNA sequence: TGTGCCAGCAGCCGACAGGGGGTGGGGGAAAAACTGTTTTTT.